The sequence of this TCR beta chain was determined in a study of breast tumors, draining lymph nodes, adjacent tissues. TCRdb ran MiXCR on the multiplex PCR reads and lists one entry per CDR3 protein. This sample has roughly 100,000 distinct CDR3 sequences, with about 29% found just once. Germline assignment: CDR1 SGHTA and CDR2 FQGTGA. The CDR3 sequence is 17 residues long. Breast cancer patients provided tissue from their axillary draining lymph nodes. As regards this clonotype: The junction does not match germline at one end; this may be a read error.

The clonotype was recovered from a female donor with breast cancer. Some clones in this sample may be carry-over from other donors' samples. V and J are TRBV7-3 and TRBJ2-3, with TRBD1 as a possible D gene (6 bases). The specimen was axillary lymph node tissue. CDR3 in DNA: TGTGCCAGCAGCTTAGGGGCCAGGGGCCAAGGCACAGATCCGCAGTATTTT. This encodes CASSLGARGQGTDPQYF. Based on the CDR3 plus reference TRBV7-3 and TRBJ2-3, the full variable domain is GAGVSQTPSNKVTEKGKYVELRCDPISGHTALYWYRQSLGQGPEFLIYFQGTGAADDSGLPNDRFFAVRPEGSVSTLKIQRTERGDSAVYLCASSLGARGQGTDPQYFGPGTRLTVL.